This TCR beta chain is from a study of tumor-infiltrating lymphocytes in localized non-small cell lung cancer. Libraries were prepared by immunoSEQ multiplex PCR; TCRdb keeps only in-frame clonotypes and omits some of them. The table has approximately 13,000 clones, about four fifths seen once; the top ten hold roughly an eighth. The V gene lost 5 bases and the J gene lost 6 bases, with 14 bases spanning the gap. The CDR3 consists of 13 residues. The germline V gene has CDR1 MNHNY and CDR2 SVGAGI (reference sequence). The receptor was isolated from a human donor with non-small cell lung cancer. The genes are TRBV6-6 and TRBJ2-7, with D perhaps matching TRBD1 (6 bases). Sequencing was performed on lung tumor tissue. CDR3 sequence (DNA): TGTGCCAGCAGTGGGAGACAGGTTCCCGAGCAGTACTTC. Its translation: CASSGRQVPEQYF.